The sequence of this T cell receptor (beta chain) was determined in a study of blood T cell repertoires in COVID-19. Study-wide context: Both acute and convalescent COVID-19 samples were obtained from the United States, Italy and Spain. Nucleic acid was either cDNA or gDNA, and it came from T cells, B-cell-depleted T cells, or PBMCs.

In the source study's methods: Using reference gene primer amplification, nucleated cell counts were estimated. Profiling relied on immunoSEQ multiplex PCR, and the TCRdb table lists in-frame clones only, not all of them. D and trimming were read from the DNA, whereas the V and J calls and clone size are those reported in that table. The sample lists approximately 76,000 clones; approximately 80% were seen once. Germline V gene lookup returns CDR1 KGHSH and CDR2 LQKENI. This CDR3 comprises 13 residues. J lost 5 bases, V lost 6 bases, and 6 bases had no gene match. In this sample, this clone turned up a few times.

The sequence came from a man aged 45-65 years with acute or convalescent COVID-19. V and J are TRBV18 and TRBJ1-2; 7 bases map to TRBD1. The sequenced sample was peripheral blood. The CDR3 DNA sequence: TGTGCCAGCTCCGAGGGGGCCTCTTATGGCTACACCTTC. This sequence encodes CASSEGASYGYTF.